The 10 T cell receptor beta chains given below trace back to one sample, sequenced in a study of blood T cell repertoires in COVID-19. TCRdb's table, derived via immunoSEQ multiplex PCR, lists solely in-frame clones and lacks some. The sample includes about 250,000 clones, about 82% of them seen just once. Sequenced sample: peripheral blood. These receptors were obtained from a woman older than 75 with COVID-19, enrolled during active disease.

The CDR3 region is CASSPAGGPNEQFF. CDR3 DNA: TGTGCCAGCAGCCCGGCGGGGGGCCCCAATGAGCAGTTCTTC. The chain employs TRBV3-1 (or the pseudogene TRBV3-2) and TRBJ2-1, with 8 bases that match TRBD2. Germline trimming cut 4 bases from V and 6 bases from J; bases unmatched to any gene: 5. The CDR3 has 14 amino acids. Germline V gene lookup returns CDR1 LGHDT and CDR2 YNNKEL (reference sequence).

J is TRBJ2-1 and V is TRBV6-2 or TRBV6-3, with 15 nucleotides matching TRBD2. This CDR3 spans 16 amino acids. The germline V gene encodes CDR1 MNHEY and CDR2 SVGEGT. Unmatched junction bases numbered 7, after V lost 6 bases and J lost 7 bases. The CDR3 loop reads CASSPRTSGGANEQFF. As DNA, the CDR3 is TGTGCCAGCAGCCCTCGGACTAGCGGGGGGGCTAATGAGCAGTTCTTC.

This clone came up a few times. CDR3 DNA sequence: TGTGCCAGCAGCACCGCGAGCGGGGGGGCCGGAGATACGCAGTATTTT. Translation: CASSTASGGAGDTQYF. The chain employs TRBV3-1 (or the pseudogene TRBV3-2) and TRBJ2-3; TRBD2 matches at 10 bases. J gave up 5 bases and V 5 bases, and 10 bases lay outside the gene matches. This CDR3 is 16 amino acids long. Germline loops: CDR1 LGHDT, CDR2 YNNKEL (reference sequence).

The chain combines TRBV2 with TRBJ2-5, with 9 bases lining up with TRBD2. CDR3 length: 15 amino acids. Trimming cost V 4 bases and J 4 bases; bases outside gene matches: 7. CDR1 is SNHLY and CDR2 is FYNNEI in the germline V gene. CDR3 loop: CASSGIAGAGETQYF. CDR3 bases: TGTGCCAGCAGTGGCATAGCGGGGGCGGGAGAGACCCAGTACTTC.

The chain couples TRBV11-3 to TRBJ2-2; 8 bases align to TRBD1. The germline gives CDR1 SGHNT, CDR2 YENEEA. The CDR3 has 16 amino acids. After removal of 5 bases from V and 5 bases from J, the junction contained 10 bases not matched to a gene. The CDR3, as DNA: TGTGCCAGCAGCCCCAGGGGGCAAGGATATACCGGGGAGCTGTTTTTT. The encoded protein is CASSPRGQGYTGELFF.

The chain has TRBV5-1 and TRBJ1-6; no firm D call. From germline, CDR1 is SGHRS and CDR2 YFSETQ. This CDR3 region has 13 residues. Trimming removed 5 bases from V and 5 bases from J, with 8 bases in between. As DNA, the CDR3 is TGCGCCAGCAGTTCCCAGGATAATTCACCCCTCCACTTT. As protein: CASSSQDNSPLHF.

The chain recombines TRBV5-1 with TRBJ1-1; TRBD1 is a possible D gene (5 bases). Germline values: CDR1 SGHRS, CDR2 YFSETQ. The CDR3 has 13 residues. The V end lost 9 bases, the J end lost 3 bases, and 15 bases lay between the germline ends. This chain's CDR3 is CATSGFEDTEAFF. The CDR3 DNA reads as TGCGCCACCTCAGGGTTTGAGGACACTGAAGCTTTCTTT.

The chain recombines TRBV30 with TRBJ1-6; perhaps TRBD1 as D (5 bases). The CDR3 runs to 14 residues. In germline, CDR1 is GTSNPN, CDR2 SVGIG (reference sequence). V dropped 0 bases and J dropped 13 bases, with 16 bases sitting between them. The CDR3 reads CAWSVAGKLSPLHF. Written as DNA, the CDR3 is TGTGCCTGGAGTGTCGCAGGGAAATTGTCTCCCCTCCACTTT.

This chain links TRBV13 with TRBJ1-4; maybe TRBD1 (5 bases). Trimming left V 5 bases short and J 2 bases short, with 12 bases between. Germline lookup yields CDR1 PRHDT and CDR2 FYEKMQ (reference sequence). This CDR3 is built from 15 residues. The CDR3: CASSPSAGTNEKLFF. In nucleotides, the CDR3 is TGTGCCAGCAGCCCATCGGCAGGGACTAATGAAAAACTGTTTTTT.

The V and J genes are TRBV5-4 and TRBJ1-1, with D perhaps matching TRBD1 (6 bases). CDR1 and CDR2 (germline): SGHNT, YYREEE (reference sequence). Between the trimmed V and J ends, which lost 4 bases and 2 bases, there was a span of 12 bases. The CDR3 extends over 14 amino acids. The CDR3: CASSRQVSNTEAFF. The CDR3 coding sequence is TGTGCCAGCAGCCGACAGGTTTCCAACACTGAAGCTTTCTTT.